This paragraph covers one TCR beta chain sequence. The antigen is undetermined. The data were obtained in a study of T cells after posttransplantation cyclophosphamide. The CDR3 is made up of 14 amino acids. Germline loops: CDR1 SGHAT, CDR2 FQNNGV. V lost 7 bases to trimming and J lost 7 bases, with 16 bases between them. Controls had myeloablative marrow grafts with methotrexate and calcineurin inhibitor, sampled at 1 year. Repertoires were generated with immunoSEQ multiplex PCR, while TCRdb's copy carries only in-frame clones and drops some. This table has about 16,000 clones, 87% appearing once. Study results and limitations: Recipient CMV seropositivity and CMV reactivation strongly tracked TRB clonality. Later blood repertoires were often dominated by clones from the donor CD8+ memory compartment. TRB overlap between skin or GI tissue T cells and blood was limited.

This TCR came from a male patient between 45 and 60 years old who received an allogeneic stem cell transplant from an unrelated donor, was CMV-positive, and had chronic GVHD only. Some of these T cells may belong to the graft donor. The J gene is TRBJ1-4, the V gene TRBV11-2, with D unclear. The starting material was PBMCs, obtained after an allogeneic stem cell transplant with a calcineurin inhibitor and methotrexate. The CDR3 DNA reads as TGTGCCAGCACCCAGTCCGGGTTTGGTGAAAAACTGTTTTTT. It translates to CASTQSGFGEKLFF.